This entry features one T cell receptor beta chain sequence. Its antigen is currently unknown. The sample comes from a study of shared clonotypes between healthy human individuals. Study-wide context: Samples came from a couple of female and a few male donors aged 18 to 49. Study-level results: Clonotype sharing among donors was expected to depend on sequencing depth.

Per germline, CDR1 SGHTA and CDR2 FQGTGA. The CDR3 covers 18 residues. V lost 1 base and J lost 5; bases outside the gene matches: 14. Sequencing was at deep level. For unsorted PBMC, 250 to 350 ng DNA per replicate equaled some 32,000 T cell genomes. Produced via immunoSEQ multiplex PCR; TCRdb's table is partial and in-frame only. This sample carries approximately 500,000 clones, more than 65% of them seen once, and the ten largest clones take more than 9.5%. The rearrangement links TRBV7-3 to TRBJ2-1, with 7 bases that match TRBD1. Sample: PBMCs. This sequence originates from a woman between 40 and 55 years old in good health. Some clones in this sample may be carry-over from other donors' samples. Here the CDR3 DNA reads TGTGCCAGCAGCTTAAATCGTCTGGGACAGACGAACGACAATGAGCAGTTCTTC. Its protein is CASSLNRLGQTNDNEQFF. Complete variable domain (other parts from reference TRBV7-3 and TRBJ2-1): GAGVSQTPSNKVTEKGKYVELRCDPISGHTALYWYRQSLGQGPEFLIYFQGTGAADDSGLPNDRFFAVRPEGSVSTLKIQRTERGDSAVYLCASSLNRLGQTNDNEQFFGPGTRLTVL.